Below are 28 T cell receptor beta chains sequenced from a single sample in a study of cytomegalovirus exposure and HLA in healthy donors. This table comes from immunoSEQ multiplex PCR, and its TCRdb copy is limited to in-frame clones, with some not included. This table has over 200,000 clones, approximately 86% appearing once. The sample consisted of PBMCs. These TCRs come from a woman between 18 and 30 years old in good health and CMV-seronegative.

The chain is built from TRBV29-1 and TRBJ2-7; D perhaps matches TRBD1 (6 bases). V dropped 6 bases and J dropped 3 bases, with 18 bases sitting between them. CDR3 length equals 14 residues. Germline assignment: CDR1 SQVTM and CDR2 ANQGSEA. Here the CDR3 reads CSVTIGGRNYEQYF. The CDR3, as DNA: TGCAGCGTGACGATAGGGGGACGGAACTACGAGCAGTACTTC.

The V and J genes are TRBV4-2 and TRBJ1-5; 9 nucleotides align to TRBD1. Germline values: CDR1 LGHNA, CDR2 YNFKEQ. V shed 3 bases, J shed 4 bases, and the junction held 7 bases outside the gene matches. The CDR3 has 16 amino acids. CDR3: CASSQEGTGRNQPQHF. The CDR3 coding sequence is TGTGCCAGCAGCCAGGAAGGGACAGGGAGAAATCAGCCCCAGCATTTT.

The CDR3: CASSFGQGEAFF. CDR3 DNA: TGTGCCAGCAGCTTTGGACAGGGTGAAGCTTTCTTT. V gene TRBV7-3 combines with J gene TRBJ1-1; 8 positions match TRBD1. The CDR3 totals 12 residues. Germline loops: CDR1 SGHTA, CDR2 FQGTGA. V shed 3 bases and J 7 bases; nucleotides not matched to a gene: 1. The variable domain in full, with the rest retrieved from reference TRBV7-3 and TRBJ1-1, is GAGVSQTPSNKVTEKGKYVELRCDPISGHTALYWYRQSLGQGPEFLIYFQGTGAADDSGLPNDRFFAVRPEGSVSTLKIQRTERGDSAVYLCASSFGQGEAFFGQGTRLTVV.

This clone was seen once. This chain uses TRBV28 with TRBJ2-7, with no clear D. V was clipped by 2 bases and J by 5 bases, with 7 bases between them. The CDR3 totals 12 residues. CDR1 MDHEN and CDR2 SYDVKM come from the germline V gene. For the CDR3, the DNA is TGTGCCAGCAGTTTAAGTAGCCACGAGCAGTACTTC. Protein: CASSLSSHEQYF.

This sequence joins TRBV27 and TRBJ1-1; 12 bases agree with TRBD1. This CDR3 contains 18 residues. After removal of 3 bases from V and 3 bases from J, the junction contained 11 bases not matched to a gene. Germline CDR1 is MNHEY and CDR2 is SMNVEV (reference sequence). The CDR3 DNA reads as TGTGCCAGCAGTTTTTCTTGGGACAGGGGGCGCGGGGACACTGAAGCTTTCTTT. Translating gives CASSFSWDRGRGDTEAFF.

This clone turned up a few times. CDR3 sequence (DNA): TGTGCCAGTAGTATTCAGGGGAGAACTGAAGCTTTCTTT. It is translated as CASSIQGRTEAFF. This sequence joins TRBV19 and TRBJ1-1, with D possibly being TRBD1 (6 bases). Trimming stripped 3 bases from V and 5 bases from J, with 10 bases between. This CDR3 comprises 13 residues. Germline V gives CDR1 LNHDA, CDR2 SQIVND (reference sequence). The full variable domain, rest sourced from reference TRBV19 and TRBJ1-1, is DGGITQSPKYLFRKEGQNVTLSCEQNLNHDAMYWYRQDPGQGLRLIYYSQIVNDFQKGDIAEGYSVSREKKESFPLTVTSAQKNPTAFYLCASSIQGRTEAFFGQGTRLTVV.

This clone has a single count. The V call is TRBV6-5, the J call TRBJ1-5; 9 nucleotides align to TRBD1. Unmatched junction bases numbered 1, after V lost 0 bases and J lost 7 bases. CDR1 is MNHEY, CDR2 SVGAGI, per germline. The CDR3 sequence is 14 residues long. CDR3 DNA sequence: TGTGCCAGCAGTTACTCAACAGGGGGCCAGCCCCAGCATTTT. It encodes CASSYSTGGQPQHF.

The chain employs TRBV2 and TRBJ2-7; 9 positions match TRBD1. Germline CDR1 and CDR2: SNHLY and FYNNEI. The V gene end was trimmed by 7 bases and the J gene end by 5 bases; junction bases not matched to a gene: 9. The CDR3 covers 14 residues. CDR3 nucleotide sequence: TGTGCCAGCATCAAGGGGACAGGGTCCCACGAGCAGTACTTC. Its protein is CASIKGTGSHEQYF.

The chain recombines TRBV18 with TRBJ2-7; TRBD2 matches at 7 bases. The CDR3 is made up of 17 amino acids. V gave up 3 bases and J gave up 0 bases; unmatched junction bases: 11. CDR1 and CDR2 from the germline V gene are KGHSH and LQKENI. This CDR3 reads CASSPGARGVFSYEQYF. As DNA, the CDR3 is TGTGCCAGCTCACCTGGGGCTCGGGGGGTGTTCTCCTACGAGCAGTACTTC. The complete variable domain, with remaining parts taken from reference TRBV18 and TRBJ2-7, reads NAGVMQNPRHLVRRRGQEARLRCSPMKGHSHVYWYRQLPEEGLKFMVYLQKENIIDESGMPKERFSAEFPKEGPSILRIQQVVRGDSAAYFCASSPGARGVFSYEQYFGPGTRLTVT.

The chain employs TRBV29-1 and TRBJ2-7, with D perhaps matching TRBD1 (5 bases). CDR1 and CDR2 from the germline V gene are SQVTM and ANQGSEA. CDR3 length: 12 amino acids. Trimming cost V 6 bases and J 1 base, with 10 bases left between them. CDR3 loop: CSVRQSSYEQYF. The CDR3 DNA is TGCAGCGTGAGACAGTCGTCCTACGAGCAGTACTTC.

CDR3 bases: TGTGCCAGCAGCCTCATACGGGACTACAGCTCCTACAATGAGCAGTTCTTC. This codes for CASSLIRDYSSYNEQFF. The chain links TRBV7-9 to TRBJ2-1; 7 nucleotides match TRBD2. Germline CDR1 is SEHNR and CDR2 is FQNEAQ (reference sequence). V dropped 5 bases and J dropped 0; count of bases not matched to a gene: 10. There are 17 residues in the CDR3.

The rearrangement links TRBV6-1 to TRBJ2-6; D gene ambiguous. The V gene lost 5 bases and the J gene lost 0 bases, with 8 bases spanning the gap. Germline V CDR1 and CDR2: MNHNS, SASEGT. The CDR3 length is 15 residues. In DNA, the CDR3 is TGTGCCAGCAGTAAACTTGTCTCTGGGGCCAACGTCCTGACTTTC. Its protein product is CASSKLVSGANVLTF.

This clone was picked up a small number of times. The rearrangement uses TRBV5-8 and TRBJ2-7, with D unclear. This CDR3 is 14 amino acids long. V lost 1 base and J lost 2, with 10 bases in between. The V gene's germline CDR1 is SGHTS and CDR2 YDEGEE. CDR3: CASSLFYSPYEQYF. The CDR3 nucleotides read TGTGCCAGCAGCTTGTTTTACAGTCCCTACGAGCAGTACTTC. The whole variable domain, remainder taken from reference TRBV5-8 and TRBJ2-7, is EAGVTQSPTHLIKTRGQQATLRCSPISGHTSVYWYQQALGLGLQFLLWYDEGEERNRGNFPPRFSGRQFPNYSSELNVNALELEDSALYLCASSLFYSPYEQYFGPGTRLTVT.

The rearrangement links TRBV5-4 to TRBJ2-5; D may be TRBD1 (5 bases). Germline V gene lookup returns CDR1 SGHNT and CDR2 YYREEE (reference sequence). The CDR3 runs 13 residues. Trimming removed 4 bases at V and 4 bases at J, with 11 bases between. As DNA, the CDR3 is TGTGCCAGCAGCCCCAGGGCTTCAGAGACCCAGTACTTC. Protein: CASSPRASETQYF.

J is TRBJ2-3 and V is TRBV18, with D maybe TRBD1 (5 bases). V gave up 2 bases and J gave up 5 bases, with 11 bases separating them. The germline CDR1 and CDR2 sequences are KGHSH and LQKENI. The CDR3 has 14 residues. The CDR3 loop reads CASSPSRAEDTQYF. The DNA of the CDR3 is TGTGCCAGCTCACCATCCAGGGCGGAAGATACGCAGTATTTT. The full variable domain, with the rest looked up from reference TRBV18 and TRBJ2-3, is NAGVMQNPRHLVRRRGQEARLRCSPMKGHSHVYWYRQLPEEGLKFMVYLQKENIIDESGMPKERFSAEFPKEGPSILRIQQVVRGDSAAYFCASSPSRAEDTQYFGPGTRLTVL.

This sequence joins TRBV27 and TRBJ2-5; 8 positions agree with TRBD2. Germline CDR1 MNHEY, CDR2 SMNVEV (reference sequence). The CDR3 is 15 amino acids. The ends lost 2 bases at V and 5 bases at J; junction bases unmatched: 7. The CDR3 nucleotides are TGTGCCAGCAGTTTACGAGGACTAGCTGGGGAGACCCAGTACTTC. Its protein is CASSLRGLAGETQYF.

This chain connects TRBV28 to TRBJ1-2, with D possibly matching TRBD1 (5 bases). Trimming took 5 bases from V and 3 from J, leaving 10 bases between them. Germline-derived CDR1 and CDR2 are MDHEN and SYDVKM. The CDR3 contains 13 residues. CDR3 in DNA: TGTGCCAGCAGTAGGCGGGGGTACTATGGCTACACCTTC. Protein product: CASSRRGYYGYTF.

The J gene is TRBJ1-4, the V gene TRBV11-3; 9 bases align to TRBD1. Germline trimming cut 5 bases from V and 4 bases from J; bases unmatched to any gene: 5. CDR1 and CDR2 from the germline V gene are SGHNT and YENEEA. This CDR3 region has 15 residues. The CDR3 loop reads CASSRTGGFNEKLFF. CDR3 nucleotides: TGTGCCAGCAGCCGAACAGGGGGCTTTAATGAAAAACTGTTTTTT.

The chain combines TRBV28 with TRBJ1-1; 9 bases fit TRBD1. This CDR3 is 14 amino acids long. The J segment lost 4 bases and the V segment lost 7 bases, leaving 7 bases of the junction unmatched. Per the germline V gene, CDR1 is MDHEN and CDR2 is SYDVKM. Written as DNA, the CDR3 is TGTGCCAGCACCTCCGGGACAGGGATCACTGAAGCTTTCTTT. Translated, it gives CASTSGTGITEAFF.

This chain joins TRBV5-1 and TRBJ2-1, with 15 bases matching TRBD2. The germline gives CDR1 SGHRS, CDR2 YFSETQ. This CDR3 contains 16 residues. V trimming: 4 bases; J trimming: 9 bases; junction bases outside the gene matches: 8. CDR3 sequence (DNA): TGCGCCAGCAGCCTATCAGGACTAGCGGGAGGGAGTGAGCAGTTCTTC. Encoded protein: CASSLSGLAGGSEQFF.

This clone was counted only a few times. The V call is TRBV2, the J call TRBJ2-7; D remains ambiguous. The CDR3 has 13 residues. Between the trimmed V and J ends, which lost 2 bases and 2 bases, there was a span of 7 bases. The germline CDR1 and CDR2 sequences are SNHLY and FYNNEI. CDR3 sequence: CASSESRPYEQYF. The CDR3 DNA reads as TGTGCCAGCAGTGAATCTAGGCCCTACGAGCAGTACTTC. The complete variable domain, with remaining parts taken from reference TRBV2 and TRBJ2-7, reads EPEVTQTPSHQVTQMGQEVILRCVPISNHLYFYWYRQILGQKVEFLVSFYNNEISEKSEIFDDQFSVERPDGSNFTLKIRSTKLEDSAMYFCASSESRPYEQYFGPGTRLTVT.

This clone was observed a single time. The chain couples TRBV5-4 to TRBJ2-1; no clear D gene. Germline V CDR1 and CDR2: SGHNT, YYREEE (reference sequence). CDR3 size: 13 residues. Trimming stripped 1 base from V and 4 bases from J, with 6 bases between. For the CDR3, the DNA is TGTGCCAGCAGCTTGAACTTGTACAATGAGCAGTTCTTC. Translated, it gives CASSLNLYNEQFF.

This rearrangement joins TRBV5-4 to TRBJ2-7, with D tentatively TRBD1 (5 bases). Trimming took 3 bases from V and 0 from J, leaving 13 bases between them. Germline V gene lookup returns CDR1 SGHNT and CDR2 YYREEE (reference sequence). The CDR3 totals 15 residues. This CDR3 is CASSSQELASYEQYF. CDR3 sequence (DNA): TGTGCCAGCAGCTCACAGGAGCTGGCCTCCTACGAGCAGTACTTC.

The V and J genes are TRBV28 and TRBJ2-2; TRBD2 agrees at 7 bases. The CDR3 runs 20 residues. Germline values: CDR1 MDHEN, CDR2 SYDVKM. The junction had 21 bases not matched to a gene; V was cut back by 4 bases and J by 4 bases. The CDR3 DNA sequence: TGTGCCAGCAGTTCCCCATATTTGGCGGGAGCAAGTCGACGCACCGGGGAGCTGTTTTTT. As protein: CASSSPYLAGASRRTGELFF.

This clone was seen once. The chain uses TRBV21-1 and TRBJ1-2; the DNA was not compared with TRBD1, the D call given in the table. TRBV21-1 is flagged as a pseudogene. The CDR3 runs to 15 residues. The CDR3 DNA sequence: TGTGCCAGCAGCGGACGGACAGGGGGAAACTATGGCTACACCTTC. This translates into CASSGRTGGNYGYTF.

The chain recombines TRBV20-1 with TRBJ2-5, with a tentative D call TRBD2 (5 bases). CDR3 length: 10 residues. The germline CDR1 and CDR2 sequences are DFQATT and SNEGSKA (reference sequence). Trimming stripped 3 bases from V and 9 bases from J, with 8 bases between. The chain's CDR3 is CSASAGAQYF. CDR3 DNA sequence: TGCAGTGCTAGCGCCGGGGCCCAGTACTTC.

The rearrangement uses TRBV5-1 and TRBJ2-3; D remains ambiguous. This CDR3 is 17 amino acids long. Trimming shortened V by 2 bases and J by 1 base, and 17 bases separated the two germline ends. The germline V gene has CDR1 SGHRS and CDR2 YFSETQ. Here the CDR3 reads CASSFGLTWSGTDTQYF. Here the CDR3 DNA reads TGCGCCAGCAGCTTCGGTTTGACTTGGTCTGGCACAGATACGCAGTATTTT.

CDR3 in amino acids: CASSQFQGRTPEAFF. In DNA form, the CDR3 reads TGCGCCAGCAGCCAGTTTCAGGGCCGCACGCCTGAAGCTTTCTTT. The V call is TRBV4-1, the J call TRBJ1-1; a weak D match, TRBD1 (5 bases). The V end lost 3 bases, the J end lost 6 bases, and 17 bases lay between the germline ends. This CDR3 has 15 residues. The germline V gene has CDR1 MGHRA and CDR2 YSYEKL.